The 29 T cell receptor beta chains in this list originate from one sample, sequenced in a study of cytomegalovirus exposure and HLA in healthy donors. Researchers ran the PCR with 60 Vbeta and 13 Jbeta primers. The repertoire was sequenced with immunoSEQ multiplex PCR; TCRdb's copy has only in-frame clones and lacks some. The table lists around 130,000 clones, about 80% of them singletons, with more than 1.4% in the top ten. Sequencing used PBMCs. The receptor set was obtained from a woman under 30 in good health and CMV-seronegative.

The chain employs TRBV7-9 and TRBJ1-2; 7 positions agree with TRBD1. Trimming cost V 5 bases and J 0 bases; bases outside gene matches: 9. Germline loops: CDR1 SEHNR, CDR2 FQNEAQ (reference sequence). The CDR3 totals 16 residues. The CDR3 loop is CASSPGARGANYGYTF. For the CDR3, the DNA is TGTGCCAGCAGCCCAGGGGCCAGGGGGGCTAACTATGGCTACACCTTC.

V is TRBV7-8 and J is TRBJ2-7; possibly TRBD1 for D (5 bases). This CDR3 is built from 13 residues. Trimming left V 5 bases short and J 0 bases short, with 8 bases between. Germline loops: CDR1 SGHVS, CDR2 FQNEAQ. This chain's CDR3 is CASSHDSSYEQYF. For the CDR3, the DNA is TGTGCCAGCAGCCACGACAGCTCCTACGAGCAGTACTTC.

The CDR3 DNA sequence: TGTGCCAGCAGCTTAACGGCAGCCAGCGTAGGTGGCTACACCTTC. Translated, it gives CASSLTAASVGGYTF. The chain employs TRBV7-2 and TRBJ1-2; D gene ambiguous. CDR1 and CDR2 from the germline V gene are SGHTA and FQGNSA. This CDR3 spans 15 amino acids. V dropped 2 bases and J dropped 7 bases, with 17 bases sitting between them.

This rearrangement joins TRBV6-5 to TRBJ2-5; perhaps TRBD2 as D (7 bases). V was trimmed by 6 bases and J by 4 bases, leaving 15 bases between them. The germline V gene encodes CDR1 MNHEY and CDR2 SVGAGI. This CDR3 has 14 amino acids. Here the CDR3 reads CASSRGLFGETQYF. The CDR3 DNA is TGTGCCAGCAGCAGGGGACTATTTGGAGAGACCCAGTACTTC.

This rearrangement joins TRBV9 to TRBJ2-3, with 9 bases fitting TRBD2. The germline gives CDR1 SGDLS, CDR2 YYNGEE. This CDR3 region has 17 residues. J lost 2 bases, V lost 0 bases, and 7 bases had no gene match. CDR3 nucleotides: TGTGCCAGCAGCGTAGCCCAACTAGCGGGCTACACAGATACGCAGTATTTT. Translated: CASSVAQLAGYTDTQYF.

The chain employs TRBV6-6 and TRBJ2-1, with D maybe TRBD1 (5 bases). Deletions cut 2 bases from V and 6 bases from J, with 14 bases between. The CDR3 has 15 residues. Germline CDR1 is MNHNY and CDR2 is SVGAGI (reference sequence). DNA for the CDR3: TGTGCCAGCAGTTACCTAGGGGTTATAGGCAATGAGCAGTTCTTC. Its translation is CASSYLGVIGNEQFF.

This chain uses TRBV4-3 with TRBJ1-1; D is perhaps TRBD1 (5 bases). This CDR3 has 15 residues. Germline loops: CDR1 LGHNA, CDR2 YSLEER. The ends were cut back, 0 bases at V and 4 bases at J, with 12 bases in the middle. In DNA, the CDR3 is TGCGCCAGCAGCCAAGATCGGTCGGGGGGCACTGAAGCTTTCTTT. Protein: CASSQDRSGGTEAFF.

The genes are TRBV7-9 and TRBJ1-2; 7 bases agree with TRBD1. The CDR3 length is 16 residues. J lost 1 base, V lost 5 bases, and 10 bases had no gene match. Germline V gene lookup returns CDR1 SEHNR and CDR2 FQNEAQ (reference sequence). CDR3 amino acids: CASSPETGPHNYGYTF. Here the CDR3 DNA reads TGTGCCAGCAGCCCCGAGACAGGGCCCCATAACTATGGCTACACCTTC.

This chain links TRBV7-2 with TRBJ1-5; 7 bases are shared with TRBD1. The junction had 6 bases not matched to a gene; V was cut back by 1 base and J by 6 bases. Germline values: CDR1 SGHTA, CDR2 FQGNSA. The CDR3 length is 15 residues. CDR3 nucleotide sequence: TGTGCCAGCAGCTTAGGCAGGGGGTTGGGTCAGCCCCAGCATTTT. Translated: CASSLGRGLGQPQHF.

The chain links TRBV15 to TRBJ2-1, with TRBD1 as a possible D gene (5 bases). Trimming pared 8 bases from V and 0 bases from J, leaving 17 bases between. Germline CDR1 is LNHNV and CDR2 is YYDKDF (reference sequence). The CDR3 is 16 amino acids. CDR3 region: CATGAGTTSSYNEQFF. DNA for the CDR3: TGTGCCACCGGGGCAGGCACGACCTCCTCCTACAATGAGCAGTTCTTC. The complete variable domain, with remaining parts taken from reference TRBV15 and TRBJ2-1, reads DAMVIQNPRYQVTQFGKPVTLSCSQTLNHNVMYWYQQKSSQAPKLLFHYYDKDFNNEADTPDNFQSRRPNTSFCFLDIRSPGLGDTAMYLCATGAGTTSSYNEQFFGPGTRLTVL.

CDR3 DNA sequence: TGCGCCAGCAGCTTGGCAGGAATCGAGTTCTTC. This translates into CASSLAGIEFF. The J gene is TRBJ2-1, the V gene TRBV5-1; D is unclear. CDR1 and CDR2 (germline): SGHRS, YFSETQ. This CDR3 has 11 residues. Trimming took off 0 bases at V and 14 bases at J, with 9 bases between the two ends.

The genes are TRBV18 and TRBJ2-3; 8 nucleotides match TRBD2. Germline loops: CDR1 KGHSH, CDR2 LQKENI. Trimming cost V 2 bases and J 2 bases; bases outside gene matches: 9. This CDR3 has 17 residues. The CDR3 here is CASSPGAGGGFTDTQYF. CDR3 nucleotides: TGTGCCAGCTCACCAGGGGCCGGCGGGGGGTTCACAGATACGCAGTATTTT.

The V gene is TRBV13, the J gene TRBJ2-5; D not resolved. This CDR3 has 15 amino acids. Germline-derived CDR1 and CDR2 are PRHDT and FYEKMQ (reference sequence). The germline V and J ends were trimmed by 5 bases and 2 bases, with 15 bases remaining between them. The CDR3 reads CASSHLRGGQETQYF. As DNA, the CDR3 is TGTGCCAGCAGCCACCTAAGAGGTGGGCAAGAGACCCAGTACTTC.

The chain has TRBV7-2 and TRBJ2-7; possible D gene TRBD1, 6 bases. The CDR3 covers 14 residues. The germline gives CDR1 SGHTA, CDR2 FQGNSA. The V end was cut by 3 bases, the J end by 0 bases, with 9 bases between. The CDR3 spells CASSFRTDSYEQYF. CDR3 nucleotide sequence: TGTGCCAGCAGCTTTAGGACAGACTCCTACGAGCAGTACTTC.

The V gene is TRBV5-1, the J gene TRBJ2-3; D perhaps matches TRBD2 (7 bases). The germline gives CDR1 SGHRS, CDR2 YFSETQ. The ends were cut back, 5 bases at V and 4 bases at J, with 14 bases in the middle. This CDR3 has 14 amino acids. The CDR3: CASRRGGSADTQYF. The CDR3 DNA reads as TGCGCCAGCAGGAGGGGGGGGTCCGCAGATACGCAGTATTTT.

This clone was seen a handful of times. The CDR3 nucleotides are TGTGCCAGCAGTCTAGCGGGAGAGGATACGCAGTATTTT. Its translation: CASSLAGEDTQYF. The V and J genes are TRBV9 and TRBJ2-3, with TRBD2 matching 10 bases. The CDR3 has 13 residues. The trim removed 5 bases at V and 6 bases at J, leaving 3 bases unmatched. Germline V gene lookup returns CDR1 SGDLS and CDR2 YYNGEE.

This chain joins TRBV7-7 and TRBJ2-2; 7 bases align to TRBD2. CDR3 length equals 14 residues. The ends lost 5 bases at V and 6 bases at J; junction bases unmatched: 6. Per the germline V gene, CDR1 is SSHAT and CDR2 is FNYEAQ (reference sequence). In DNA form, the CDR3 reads TGTGCCAGCAGCCCTAGCGGCTACTCCGGGGAGCTGTTTTTT. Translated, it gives CASSPSGYSGELFF.

The CDR3 sequence is CASSFRTGATYEQYF. CDR3 DNA: TGTGCCAGCAGTTTCAGGACAGGGGCAACCTACGAGCAGTACTTC. V is TRBV6-5 and J is TRBJ2-7; the match to TRBD1 covers 9 bases. Germline V gives CDR1 MNHEY, CDR2 SVGAGI. The length of the CDR3 is 15 residues. The V gene end was trimmed by 4 bases and the J gene end by 2 bases; junction bases not matched to a gene: 6.

The CDR3 DNA is TGTGCCAGCAGCAGGGACAGTGGGTTTAATGAAAAACTGTTTTTT. It specifies CASSRDSGFNEKLFF. The rearrangement uses TRBV7-8 and TRBJ1-4, with 7 bases aligning to TRBD1. J lost 4 bases, V lost 5 bases, and 7 bases had no gene match. Germline values: CDR1 SGHVS, CDR2 FQNEAQ. The CDR3 consists of 15 residues.

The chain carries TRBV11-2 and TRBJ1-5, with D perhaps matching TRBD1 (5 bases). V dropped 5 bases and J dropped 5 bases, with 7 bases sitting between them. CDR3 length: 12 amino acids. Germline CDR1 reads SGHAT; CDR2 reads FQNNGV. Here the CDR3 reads CASSQTDQPQHF. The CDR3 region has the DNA TGTGCCAGCAGCCAGACAGATCAGCCCCAGCATTTT.

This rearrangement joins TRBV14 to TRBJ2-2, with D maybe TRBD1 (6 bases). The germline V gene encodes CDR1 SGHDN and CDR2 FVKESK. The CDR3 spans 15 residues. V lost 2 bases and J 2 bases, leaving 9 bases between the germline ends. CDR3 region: CASSQRGFNTGELFF. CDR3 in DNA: TGTGCCAGCAGCCAAAGGGGGTTCAACACCGGGGAGCTGTTTTTT. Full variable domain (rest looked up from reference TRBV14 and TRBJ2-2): EAGVTQFPSHSVIEKGQTVTLRCDPISGHDNLYWYRRVMGKEIKFLLHFVKESKQDESGMPNNRFLAERTGGTYSTLKVQPAELEDSGVYFCASSQRGFNTGELFFGEGSRLTVL.

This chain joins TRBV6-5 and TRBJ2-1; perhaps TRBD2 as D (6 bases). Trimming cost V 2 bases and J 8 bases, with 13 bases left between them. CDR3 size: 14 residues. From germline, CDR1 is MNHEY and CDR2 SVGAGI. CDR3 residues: CASSYTGLRDEQFF. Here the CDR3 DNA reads TGTGCCAGCAGTTACACGGGACTTCGGGATGAGCAGTTCTTC.

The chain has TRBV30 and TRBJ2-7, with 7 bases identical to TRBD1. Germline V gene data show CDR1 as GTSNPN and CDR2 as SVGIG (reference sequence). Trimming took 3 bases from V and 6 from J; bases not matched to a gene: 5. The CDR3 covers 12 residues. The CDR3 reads CAWSLTGAEQYF. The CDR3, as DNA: TGTGCCTGGAGCCTTACAGGGGCCGAGCAGTACTTC.

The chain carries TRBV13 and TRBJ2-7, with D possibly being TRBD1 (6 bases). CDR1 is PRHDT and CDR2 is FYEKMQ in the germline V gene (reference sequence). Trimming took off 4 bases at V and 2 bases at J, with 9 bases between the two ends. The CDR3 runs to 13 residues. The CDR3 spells CASSSWDTYEQYF. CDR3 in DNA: TGTGCCAGCAGCTCCTGGGACACCTACGAGCAGTACTTC.

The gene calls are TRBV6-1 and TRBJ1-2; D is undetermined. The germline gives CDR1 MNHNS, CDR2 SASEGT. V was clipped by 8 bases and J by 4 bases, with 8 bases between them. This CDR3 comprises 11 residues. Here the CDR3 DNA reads TGTGCCAGCCAGGATGGCTATGGCTACACCTTC. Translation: CASQDGYGYTF.

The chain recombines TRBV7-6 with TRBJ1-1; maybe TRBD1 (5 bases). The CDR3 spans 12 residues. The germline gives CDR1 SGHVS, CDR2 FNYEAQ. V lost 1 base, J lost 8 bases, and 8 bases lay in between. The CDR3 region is CASSLGGGEAFF. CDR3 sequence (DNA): TGTGCCAGCAGCTTAGGGGGGGGAGAAGCTTTCTTT. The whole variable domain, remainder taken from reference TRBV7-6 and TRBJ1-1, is GAGVSQSPRYKVTKRGQDVALRCDPISGHVSLYWYRQALGQGPEFLTYFNYEAQQDKSGLPNDRFSAERPEGSISTLTIQRTEQRDSAMYRCASSLGGGEAFFGQGTRLTVV.

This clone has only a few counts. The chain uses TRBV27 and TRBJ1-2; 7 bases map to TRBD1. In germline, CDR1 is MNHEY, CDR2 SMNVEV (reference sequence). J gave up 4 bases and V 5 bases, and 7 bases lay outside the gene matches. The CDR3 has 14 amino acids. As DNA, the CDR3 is TGTGCCAGCAGTCCTAGACAGGGCCCCTATGGCTACACCTTC. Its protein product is CASSPRQGPYGYTF.

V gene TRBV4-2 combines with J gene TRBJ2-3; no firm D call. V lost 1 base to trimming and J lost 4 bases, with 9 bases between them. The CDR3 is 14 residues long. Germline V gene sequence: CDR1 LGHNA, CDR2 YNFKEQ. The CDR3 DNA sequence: TGTGCCAGCAGCCAAGGTACTTGGTCAGATACGCAGTATTTT. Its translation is CASSQGTWSDTQYF.

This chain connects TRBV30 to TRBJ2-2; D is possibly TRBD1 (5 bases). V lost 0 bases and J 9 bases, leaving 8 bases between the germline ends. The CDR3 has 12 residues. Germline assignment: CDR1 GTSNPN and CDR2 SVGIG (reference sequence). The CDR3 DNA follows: TGTGCCTGGAGTGTACAGGCCCGGGAGCTGTTTTTT. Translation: CAWSVQARELFF. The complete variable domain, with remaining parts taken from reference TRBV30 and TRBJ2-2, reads SQTIHQWPATLVQPVGSPLSLECTVEGTSNPNLYWYRQAAGRGLQLLFYSVGIGQISSEVPQNLSASRPQDRQFILSSKKLLLSDSGFYLCAWSVQARELFFGEGSRLTVL.